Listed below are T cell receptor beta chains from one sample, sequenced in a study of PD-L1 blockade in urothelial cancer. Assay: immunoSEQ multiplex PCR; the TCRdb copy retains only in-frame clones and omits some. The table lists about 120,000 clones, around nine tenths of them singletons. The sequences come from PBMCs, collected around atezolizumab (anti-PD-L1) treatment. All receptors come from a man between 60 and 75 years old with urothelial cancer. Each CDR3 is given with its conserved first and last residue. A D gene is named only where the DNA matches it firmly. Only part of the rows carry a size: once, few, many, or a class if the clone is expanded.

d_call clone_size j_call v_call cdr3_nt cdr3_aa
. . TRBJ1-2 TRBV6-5 TGTGCCAGCACCCAGAACGGAGCTAACTATGGCTACACCTTC CASTQNGANYGYTF
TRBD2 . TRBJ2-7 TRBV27 TGTGCCAGCAGTCCCTACTCAGCGGGAGGGCCCTCCGAGCAGTACTTC CASSPYSAGGPSEQYF
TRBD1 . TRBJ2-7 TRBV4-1 TGCGCCAGCAGCATCGAGACAGGGAGTTCCTACGAGCAGTACTTC CASSIETGSSYEQYF
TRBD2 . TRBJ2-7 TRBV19 TGTGCCAGTAGTCTCCAGACTAGCGGGGGGTCTAGAATCTACGAGCAGTACTTC CASSLQTSGGSRIYEQYF
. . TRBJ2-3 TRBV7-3 TGTGCCAGCAGCGAGAACACAGGGAGCACTTACGATACGCAGTATTTT CASSENTGSTYDTQYF
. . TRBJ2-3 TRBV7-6 TGTGCCAGCAGCCCGGGCACAGATACGCAGTATTTT CASSPGTDTQYF
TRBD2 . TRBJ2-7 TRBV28 TGTGCCAGCAGTCCCGGACTAGCGGGCACTTCCTACGAGCAGTACTTC CASSPGLAGTSYEQYF
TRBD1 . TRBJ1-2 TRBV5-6 TGTGCCAGCAGCTTTAGGGGGCAGGGATGGAATGGCTACACCTTC CASSFRGQGWNGYTF
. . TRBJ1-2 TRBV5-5 TGTGCCAGCAGCTTAGAGGGCCACAACTATGGCTACACCTTC CASSLEGHNYGYTF
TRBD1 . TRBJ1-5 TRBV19 TGTGCCAGTAGCGGGACAGGGTGGAATCAGCCCCAGCATTTT CASSGTGWNQPQHF
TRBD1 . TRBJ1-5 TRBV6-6 TGTGCCAGCAGTCCCGGGACAGGGGGCGCCGAGCAGCCCCAGCATTTT CASSPGTGGAEQPQHF
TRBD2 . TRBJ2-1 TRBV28 TGTGCCAGCAGGCTGCCCGGGACTAGCGTCTACAATGAGCAGTTCTTC CASRLPGTSVYNEQFF
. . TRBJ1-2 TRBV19 TGTGCCAGTAGTATAGGGTGGGAGAGTAACTATGGCTACACCTTC CASSIGWESNYGYTF
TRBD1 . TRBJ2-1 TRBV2 TGTGCCAGCAGTGATCCGGGGGACAGGAGTTACAATGAGCAGTTCTTC CASSDPGDRSYNEQFF
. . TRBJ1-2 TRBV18 TGTGCCAGCACCCGAGGGAGTTCTTATGGCTACACCTTC CASTRGSSYGYTF
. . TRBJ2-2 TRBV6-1 TGTGCCAGCAGTGATCCCTCTTGGACGGACTCTAAAAACACCGGGGAGCTGTTTTTT CASSDPSWTDSKNTGELFF
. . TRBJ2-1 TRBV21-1 TGTGCCAGCAGCAAAGGAGGGGACAGGCTTTCTAGTGAGCAGTTCTTC CASSKGGDRLSSEQFF
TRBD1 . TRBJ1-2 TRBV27 TGTGCCAGCAGTTTAGACACCGGGACAGGGTTGAGGGGCTACACCTTC CASSLDTGTGLRGYTF
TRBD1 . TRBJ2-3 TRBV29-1 TGCAGCGGGGGGACAGGACTAGATACGCAGTATTTT CSGGTGLDTQYF
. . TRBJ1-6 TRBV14 TGTGCCAGCAGCCAAGAGTCAGGGGAAGGATCACCCCTCCACTTT CASSQESGEGSPLHF
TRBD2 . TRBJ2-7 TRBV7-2 TGTGCCAGCAGCCAAGGACTAGCCCTCTCCTACGAGCAGTACTTC CASSQGLALSYEQYF
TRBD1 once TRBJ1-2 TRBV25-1 TGTGCCAGCATGAGACAGGGGGCTGTCTATGGCTACACCTTC CASMRQGAVYGYTF
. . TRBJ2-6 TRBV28 TGTGCCAGCAGGGTGCGACAGTCTGGGGCCAACGTCCTGACTTTC CASRVRQSGANVLTF
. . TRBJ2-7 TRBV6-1 TGTGCCAGCAGTGGGGGAGAGTCCTCCTACGAGCAGTACTTC CASSGGESSYEQYF
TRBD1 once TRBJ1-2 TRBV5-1 TGCGCCAGCAGCGAAACAGGGGGTAACTATGGCTACACCTTC CASSETGGNYGYTF
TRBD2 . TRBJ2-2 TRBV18 TGTGCCAGCTCACCAAGGCTAGCGGTCATGAACACCGGGGAGCTGTTTTTT CASSPRLAVMNTGELFF
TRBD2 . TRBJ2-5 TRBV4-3 TGCGCCAGCAGCTCCACGACTGCGGGGGGAAAGACCCAGTACTTC CASSSTTAGGKTQYF
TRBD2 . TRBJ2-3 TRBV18 TGTGCCAGCTCACCACTTCAGGGACTAGCGGATCAAAACGGAGATACGCAGTATTTT CASSPLQGLADQNGDTQYF
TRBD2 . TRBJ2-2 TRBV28 TGTGCCAGCAGTTCCTTCGGGACTAGCGGGGGGACCGGGGAGCTGTTTTTT CASSSFGTSGGTGELFF
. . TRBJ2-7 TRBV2 TGTGCCAGCCGCCCAGTTCCGCAGGAACCCTACGAGCAGTACTTC CASRPVPQEPYEQYF
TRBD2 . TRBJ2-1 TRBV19 TGTGCCAGTAGTATTACTAGCGGGGGGGGGACCTACAATGAGCAGTTCTTC CASSITSGGGTYNEQFF
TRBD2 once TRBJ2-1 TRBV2 TGTGCCAGCAGGATAGCGGGGGGGTACAATGAGCAGTTCTTC CASRIAGGYNEQFF
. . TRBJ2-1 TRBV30 TGTGCCTGGAGCGGAGGGTCCGACCGGGAGCAGTTCTTC CAWSGGSDREQFF
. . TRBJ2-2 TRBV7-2 TGTGCCAGCAGCTCGGGACAGCGGGTCGGGGAGCTGTTTTTT CASSSGQRVGELFF
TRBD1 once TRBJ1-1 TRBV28 TGTGCCAGCAGCCTTATCGGACAGGGTGAAGCTTTCTTT CASSLIGQGEAFF
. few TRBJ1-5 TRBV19 TGTGCCAGTAGTATCCATTCAGGGAACGGCAATCAGCCCCAGCATTTT CASSIHSGNGNQPQHF
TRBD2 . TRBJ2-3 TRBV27 TGTGCCAGCAAAGGCCGAGCGGGGGATCGCACAGATACGCAGTATTTT CASKGRAGDRTDTQYF
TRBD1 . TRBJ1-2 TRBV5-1 TGCGCCAGCAGCTTGGGGACAGGGGACCTTAGCTACACCTTC CASSLGTGDLSYTF
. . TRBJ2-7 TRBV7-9 TGTGCCAGCAGCTTAGGCGATAGGTCGGGTGAGCAGTACTTC CASSLGDRSGEQYF
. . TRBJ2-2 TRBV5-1 TGCGCCAGCAGCCCTCGGGGGGGGGAGCTGTTTTTT CASSPRGGELFF
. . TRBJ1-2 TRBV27 TGTGCCAGCGGGGGGTCTTGGACCTGGGTAGGCTACACCTTC CASGGSWTWVGYTF
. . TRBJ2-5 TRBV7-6 TGTGCCAGCAGCTTCCGAGGGGGAGAGACCCAGTACTTC CASSFRGGETQYF
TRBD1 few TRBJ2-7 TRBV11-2 TGTGCCAGCAGCTTAGCCCCGGACAGGGGGATGTACGAGCAGTACTTC CASSLAPDRGMYEQYF
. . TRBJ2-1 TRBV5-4 TGTGCCAGCAGCCCCTTAAGAGACAATGAGCAGTTCTTC CASSPLRDNEQFF
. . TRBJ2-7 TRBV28 TGTGCCGTTATTTCCGGGGACAACTACGAGCAGTACTTC CAVISGDNYEQYF
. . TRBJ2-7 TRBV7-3 TGTGCCAGCAGCTCCCACGACAGCCACGAGCAGTACTTC CASSSHDSHEQYF
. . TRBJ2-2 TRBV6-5 TGTGCCAGCAGACTACAGGGCTCGAACACCGGGGAGCTGTTTTTT CASRLQGSNTGELFF
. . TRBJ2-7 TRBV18 TGTGCCAGCTCACCACCAAACAGGGACGGCTACGAGCAGTACTTC CASSPPNRDGYEQYF
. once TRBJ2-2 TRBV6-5 TGTGCCAGCAGTTACTTCATGGGACAGAACACCGGGGAGCTGTTTTTT CASSYFMGQNTGELFF
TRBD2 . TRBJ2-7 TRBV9 TGTGCCAGCAGCGTAGGGAATAGCGGGAGCGAGCAGTACTTC CASSVGNSGSEQYF
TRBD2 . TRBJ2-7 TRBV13 TGTGCCAGCAGCCGACTAGCAGGACCGGGCGAGCAGTACTTC CASSRLAGPGEQYF
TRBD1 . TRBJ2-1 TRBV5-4 TGTGCCAGCAGCTTGCAGGGGGCCTCCTACAATGAGCAGTTCTTC CASSLQGASYNEQFF
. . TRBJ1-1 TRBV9 TGTGCCAGCAGCTCGAGTATCGGTATGAACACTGAAGCTTTCTTT CASSSSIGMNTEAFF